This T cell receptor beta chain was recovered during a study of blood T cell repertoires in COVID-19. Methods used by the authors: Estimates of nucleated cell counts were drawn from the amplification of reference gene primers. Only in-frame clones appear in the TCRdb table, and some are missing; sequencing was by immunoSEQ multiplex PCR. V, J and clone size were drawn from that table, and D and trimming were deduced from the DNA. The sample consists of about 74,000 clones, approximately 79% of them appearing once. Germline CDR1 reads SNHLY; CDR2 reads FYNNEI. The CDR3 runs 12 residues. V was cut by 7 bases and J by 8 bases, with 12 bases left in between.

Sequenced input: peripheral blood. The sequence was collected from a man aged 70-80 years with active or convalescent COVID-19. The chain has TRBV2 and TRBJ1-5; D gene unclear. The CDR3 DNA reads as TGTGCCAGCAATGAGGGTCGGGAGCCCCAGCATTTT. Protein product: CASNEGREPQHF.